Given below is one T cell receptor beta chain in context. The antigen remains unidentified. The data are from a study of cytomegalovirus exposure and HLA in healthy donors. Whole-study results and caveats: Common viral pathogens were later found to be apparently linked to several of the most significant clusters. Later work found that TCR association rates differed between HLA loci; DRB1 had the most and HLA-C the fewest. Reportedly, a later analysis found an Asian-associated ancestry cluster had fewer N-insertions than the roughly 700-donor mean.

Germline lookup yields CDR1 SGHTA and CDR2 FQGNSA. The CDR3 sequence is 16 residues long. The ends lost 6 bases at V and 6 bases at J; junction bases unmatched: 12. The PCR had 60 Vbeta and 13 Jbeta primers. Profiling relied on immunoSEQ multiplex PCR, and the TCRdb table lists in-frame clones only, not all of them. The sample has fewer than 200,000 clones, about 75% seen once. The V and J genes are TRBV7-2 and TRBJ2-3; 10 bases fit TRBD2. This sequence originates from a female donor in good health and CMV-seronegative. The sample taken for sequencing was PBMCs. The CDR3 DNA is TGTGCCAGCAGTCCTAGCGGGAGAGGGGGTAGGGATACGCAGTATTTT. This translates into CASSPSGRGGRDTQYF.